Sequencing of this T cell receptor beta chain was carried out in a study of cytomegalovirus exposure and HLA in healthy donors (dated by TCRdb to 2016 to 2017). Broadly, across the study: An earlier analysis of 587 of the donors reported 250 to 350 Gb of sequence data and around 110 million unique TCR beta sequences obtained from some 170 million T cells. About 300 gigabases of sequencing data and 70 million to 100 million unique TCR sequences made up an early release that covered 500 to 700 HLA-typed donors. Of the 300 to 450 genotyped donors, 80% to 90% were placed in the genetic ancestry cluster associated with self-reported Caucasian donors. The study aimed to test whether cataloging public T cell receptors could reveal signatures of past pathogen exposure. The T cell repertoires of under 700 subjects were profiled by immunosequencing and related to cytomegalovirus serostatus. Along with the approximately 650-subject first cohort, a separate validation cohort of over a hundred different subjects was used. The study combined high-throughput TCR immunosequencing, statistical association of individual TCRs with disease status, and machine learning to predict cytomegalovirus infection status. A later analysis re-examined previously published TCR beta repertoires from roughly 650 donors and added high-resolution HLA genotyping to investigate patterns of TCR occurrence. The later analysis used no new phenotypic data to find candidate immune exposures, relying instead on TCR beta sequences and their occurrence across donors. An earlier analysis of some 500 of the donors applied high-throughput TCR beta sequencing to assess whether each TCR beta V gene segment acted as functional or pseudogenic. Donor age, sex, ethnicity and CMV serostatus were collected together with the repertoire data. In a later genetic analysis, genome-wide SNP genotypes for about three fifths of the roughly 670 donors were used, and that subset was treated as a discovery cohort. All discovery cohort repertoires had been generated on a single sequencing platform. HLA typing covered class I and class II loci at four-digit resolution. Typing coverage differed by locus: A, B, C, DRB1 and DQB1 were typed in roughly 620-630 donors, DQA1 in 522, DPA1 in roughly 590, and DPB1 in 400 to 490. Four to six DR-DQ haplotypes were handled as single units for association and clustering, since linkage in the cohort was strong. Across 300 to 400 genotyped donors of the cohort, an average of about 240,000 unique TCR beta nucleotide sequences per donor were sequenced, and 15% to 20% of those sequences were non-productive.

The receptor library was made with the immunoSEQ multiplex PCR assay. The multiplex PCR relied on a mix of 60 forward primers for TCR Vbeta segments and 13 reverse primers for TCR Jbeta segments. The CDR3 region of rearranged TCR beta genes was amplified from genomic DNA by a multiplex PCR assay. Amplified TCR beta libraries were sequenced as 87-base-pair reads on the Illumina HiSeq System. Processing in the source paper ran as follows. A later analysis tallied 75 million to 95 million unique TCR beta chains across the roughly 610 repertoires, and around 9.9 million of those chains were shared by two or more donors. Raw reads were error-corrected and collapsed into unique sequences with a nearest-neighbor algorithm that merged closely related sequences to remove PCR and sequencing errors. To assign V, D and J gene segments, CDR3 sequences were aligned to IMGT reference sequences. Each retained sequence needed at least a six-nucleotide match to both a V gene segment and a J gene segment. Rearrangements were classified as productive when the CDR3 lacked stop codons and remained in frame with V and J, and all other rearrangements were classified as non-productive. CDR3 was defined by IMGT convention, running from the second conserved V-encoded cysteine to the conserved J-encoded phenylalanine. Sequences without an unambiguous match to a single V gene segment were excluded from the earlier analysis of 450 to 650 of the donors. An earlier analysis of a few hundred of the donors called V segments functional above 56.7% productive rearrangements and segregating when the between-donor standard deviation exceeded 5%. To diagnose cytomegalovirus status from the catalog of TCR beta chain sequences, a statistical classification framework was built. In a later analysis, TCR nucleotide sequences were compared against IMGT/GENE-DB human TR gene sequences so that V and J genes could be assigned. Using the TCRdist pipeline, a later analysis assigned CDR3 sequences along with most-parsimonious VDJ recombination scenarios. A later analysis defined each TCR beta chain by its CDR3 amino acid sequence plus V-gene family, and excluded reads lacking a unique V-gene family. A later analysis removed 592 highly shared, low-generation-probability nucleotide sequences to deal with suspected cross-contamination and a sequencing artifact. A later analysis calculated a clonal expansion index for each public chain from normalized within-repertoire ranks of inferred template counts. In a later analysis, generation probabilities were computed using a VDJ recombination model fitted to out-of-frame rearrangements, and the results were checked against IGoR. In a later analysis, TCR-TCR, TCR-HLA and TCR-CMV co-occurrence was scored with hypergeometric tests, and a repertoire-size bias correction was applied to TCR pairs. A later analysis estimated false discovery rates by permuting HLA or CMV assignments 20 times. A later analysis grouped co-occurring TCRs with DBSCAN, adding TCRdist sequence similarity when clustering within HLA-allele-positive subsets. For co-occurrence clustering, repertoires with fewer than 30,000 or more than 120,000 public chains were excluded, along with a handful of repertoires with anomalous nucleotide sharing. Sourced from immuneACCESS, this table was stored by TCRdb with only in-frame sequences that have V and J called. A share of the clones is absent; for the studies checked, an unresolved V gene accounts for under half, and the remainder has no known explanation. The V and J calls and the clone size are those of that table, but D and trimming were determined from the DNA. The sample has about 160,000 clones on record, more than 75% of them singletons. Of the sample, roughly 2.1% is held by the ten largest clones.

The CDR3 contains 12 residues, cysteine and phenylalanine counted. Just CDR3 DNA is preserved here, 36 bases in frame from base 1. V is clipped by 6 bases and J by 1 base, and the sequence between their germline boundaries is 6 bases long. According to the germline V gene, CDR1 reads SNHLY and CDR2 reads FYNNEI. General study outcomes and caveats: Specific HLA alleles were associated with 15,000 to 20,000 TCR beta sequences at a false discovery rate of 0.05 in a later analysis. In a later genetic analysis, a missense DCLRE1C variant was associated with V-gene and J-gene trimming of TCR beta chains, and the association was replicated in an independent cohort. Correlated functional status among segregating V segments might be attributable to linkage disequilibrium, but an unknown experimental factor could not be ruled out. CMV serostatus was the only immune exposure information available for the cohort. In vitro tests confirmed that a few of the cytomegalovirus-associated TCR beta chains recognize cytomegalovirus antigens. In a later analysis, TCR association rates were found to vary across HLA loci, with the most associated TCRs seen for DRB1 alleles and the fewest for HLA-C alleles. Sequencing depth was assumed to be roughly uniform across donors in the presence/absence analyses, though that assumption may not hold. Cytomegalovirus status was reported to be diagnosed by the classifier with high specificity and sensitivity in both the original and validation cohorts. Most TCR sequences were seen in very few donors, while some public TCRs were found in many individuals. The 87-base-pair reads could not distinguish some IMGT-functional V segments, including TRBV6-2 and TRBV6-3, so those segments were excluded. A later analysis found that HLA-associated TCR beta chains were more clonally expanded and had lower generation probabilities than equally common non-associated chains. Broadly in line with IMGT annotations, most TCR beta V segments showed up in productive rearrangements about 90% or about 30% of the time in an earlier analysis of several hundred of the donors. A group of highly shared sequence variants was considered likely to be a technical artifact of the sequencing pipeline. The authors suggested that the approach could potentially be generalized to other disease states and immunological phenotypes. Strong co-occurrence of HLA alleles, especially DR and DQ, made assigning TCR associations to individual alleles difficult. Because counts were too low, some 17 rarely observed V segments, including chromosome 9 orphons, were excluded from the earlier analysis of some 590 of the donors. A total of fewer than 200 TCR beta chains were listed by the study as associated with cytomegalovirus. A further reported finding was that TCR beta sequences accurately predicted the HLA-A and HLA-B alleles for most subjects in the first cohort. Several of the top co-occurrence clusters appeared to be linked to parvovirus B19, influenza, CMV and Epstein-Barr virus, according to a later analysis. Only TCR beta chains were sequenced in this cohort, and the absence of alpha or paired-chain data limited detectable features. According to a later genetic analysis, donors in an Asian-associated ancestry cluster had fewer N-insertions in productive TCRs than the approximately 700-donor mean. Because HLA typing was missing for some donors at each locus, association tests included only the typed subset. Most CMV-associated TCR beta chains appeared to be HLA-restricted in a later analysis, and the HLA associations seemed to be driven largely by CMV exposure.

A few counts support this clone. What this receptor recognizes is not known. No base qualities exist here, and no much larger clone lies one base off it. The cohort consisted of hundreds of healthy bone marrow donors. At the time of sampling, every cohort member was nominally healthy, though immune exposures that went unrecorded were likely present. The donor tested CMV seropositive, placing the donor among the approximately 290 seropositive members of the cohort. Every donor gave a peripheral blood sample, and the peripheral blood mononuclear cells from that sample were used for TCR beta sequencing. The Qiagen DNeasy Blood Extraction Kit was used to extract genomic DNA from the blood cell samples.

The sequenced sample consisted of PBMCs. The receptor chain draws on TRBV2 and TRBJ1-2; no D segment can be confidently identified. This sequence was found in a man between 18 and 29 years old in good health and CMV-seropositive. CDR3 protein: CASRGVNYGYTF. Read as DNA, the sequence is TGTGCCAGCAGGGGCGTTAACTATGGCTACACCTTC. This CDR3, with the reference TRBV2 and TRBJ1-2 proteins standing in past its ends, gives the full variable domain EPEVTQTPSHQVTQMGQEVILRCVPISNHLYFYWYRQILGQKVEFLVSFYNNEISEKSEIFDDQFSVERPDGSNFTLKIRSTKLEDSAMYFCASRGVNYGYTFGSGTRLTVV.